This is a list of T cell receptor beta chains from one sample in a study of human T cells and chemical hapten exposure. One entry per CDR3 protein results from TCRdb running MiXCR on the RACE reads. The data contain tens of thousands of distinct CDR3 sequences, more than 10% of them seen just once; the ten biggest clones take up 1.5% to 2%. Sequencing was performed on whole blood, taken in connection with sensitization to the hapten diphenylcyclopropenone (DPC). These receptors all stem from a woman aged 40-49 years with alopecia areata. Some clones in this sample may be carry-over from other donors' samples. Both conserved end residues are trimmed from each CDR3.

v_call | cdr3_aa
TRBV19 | ASSIERGREKLF
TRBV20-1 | SASGSTEKLF
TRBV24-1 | ATGDGAHSGNTIY
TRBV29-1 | SVSRDSNLYGYT
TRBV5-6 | ASSSRVGGEQY
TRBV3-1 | ASSQTGGIYGYT
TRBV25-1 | ASKAQGYGTEAF
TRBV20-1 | SGWGSSNEQF
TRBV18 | ASSPGASGANVLT
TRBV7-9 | ASSSGEEKDTQY
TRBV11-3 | ASSLAPSQRGATYNEQF
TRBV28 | ASSFGSRNTEAF
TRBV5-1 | ASSFSGTLRDEQF
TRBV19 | ASRREGRTDTQY
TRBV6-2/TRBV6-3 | ASSPYYDEQY
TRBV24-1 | ATSSGLNYGYT
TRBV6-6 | ASSYRQGAFTEAF
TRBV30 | AWSSGEYEQY
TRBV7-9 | ASTQGGNEQY
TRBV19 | ASSIDLSSGGLTGELF
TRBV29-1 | SVARQGEAF
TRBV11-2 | ASSLKGGRTEAF
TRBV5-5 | ASSLFGGSYEQY
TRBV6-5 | ASNPTGRNTEAF
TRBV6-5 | ASSYSSNEQF
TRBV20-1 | SAGGPGNYNEQF
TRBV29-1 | SVVTDYEQY
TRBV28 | ASSLITANYGYT
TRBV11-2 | ASSSPGQGLYEQY
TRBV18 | AGTGILNTEAF
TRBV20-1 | SASPGGAADTQY
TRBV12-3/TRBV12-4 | ASSLDTTYEQY
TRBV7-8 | ASSPGGWEQY
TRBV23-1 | ASRGDRDTYEQY
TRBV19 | ASTAGQGYEQY
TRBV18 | ASHESGPGELF
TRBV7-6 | ASSPPGLAGYNEQF
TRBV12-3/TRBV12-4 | ASTRDGQTGPQH
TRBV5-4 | ASSLGRTWGEEETQY
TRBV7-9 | ASSIGEETAKNIQY